This T cell receptor beta chain was sequenced in a study of cytomegalovirus exposure and HLA in healthy donors. The PCR used 60 Vbeta and 13 Jbeta primers. Sequencing was performed with immunoSEQ multiplex PCR; in TCRdb, only in-frame clones are kept and a portion is missing. This sample yields 130,000 or so clones, of which approximately 80% are seen a single time; 1.5% to 2% belongs to the top ten. The source is a man aged 35 to 55 in good health and CMV-seronegative. Sequencing input: PBMCs.

CDR3 nucleotides: TGTGCCAGCAGGGGGGCAGGGGCGAATGAGCAGTTCTTC. This translates into CASRGAGANEQFF. The rearrangement joins TRBV11-1 to TRBJ2-1, with D maybe TRBD1 (6 bases). The CDR3 is made up of 13 amino acids. Germline CDR1 is SGHAT and CDR2 is FQDESV (reference sequence). V lost 6 bases and J lost 7, with 13 bases in between.